The 25 T cell receptor beta chains in this list originate from one sample, sequenced in a study of PD-1 blockade in mismatch repair-deficient tumors. TCRdb keeps only in-frame clones here, not all; method: immunoSEQ multiplex PCR. Among about 63,000 clones listed, about 91% were seen once. Sequencing used peripheral blood, obtained 52 weeks after starting pembrolizumab. The receptors shown here come from an adult with mismatch repair-deficient cancer.

The chain is built from TRBV5-1 and TRBJ1-1; TRBD1 might be the D (6 bases). V was shortened by 4 bases and J by 6 bases, with 19 bases between the two germline ends. The CDR3 is 15 amino acids. The germline V gene has CDR1 SGHRS and CDR2 YFSETQ. The CDR3 here is CASSDLTGQVAEAFF. CDR3 nucleotide sequence: TGCGCCAGCAGCGACTTAACAGGGCAGGTGGCTGAAGCTTTCTTT.

This clone has just a few counts. The rearrangement joins TRBV7-2 to TRBJ1-5; weak D call: TRBD1 (5 bases). The ends were cut back, 6 bases at V and 0 bases at J, with 12 bases in the middle. The V gene's germline CDR1 is SGHTA and CDR2 FQGNSA. This CDR3 comprises 15 residues. The CDR3 nucleotides read TGTGCCAGCAGACTGACAGTATATAGCAATCAGCCCCAGCATTTT. Amino acids: CASRLTVYSNQPQHF. Full variable domain (remainder filled in from reference TRBV7-2 and TRBJ1-5): GAGVSQSPSNKVTEKGKDVELRCDPISGHTALYWYRQSLGQGLEFLIYFQGNSAPDKSGLPSDRFSAERTGGSVSTLTIQRTQQEDSAVYLCASRLTVYSNQPQHFGDGTRLSIL.

The chain uses TRBV13 and TRBJ1-1, with D maybe TRBD1 (5 bases). Germline CDR1 is PRHDT and CDR2 is FYEKMQ (reference sequence). The V end lost 4 bases, the J end lost 4 bases, and 13 bases lay between the germline ends. CDR3 length: 14 amino acids. This CDR3 is CASSSGTVSTEAFF. The CDR3 nucleotides read TGTGCCAGCAGCTCCGGGACGGTGAGCACTGAAGCTTTCTTT.

The rearrangement uses TRBV6-4 and TRBJ2-1; possibly TRBD2 for D (5 bases). V was cut by 0 bases and J by 7 bases, with 7 bases left in between. CDR3 length: 13 residues. Per the germline V gene, CDR1 is MRHNA and CDR2 is SNTAGT. The CDR3 DNA reads as TGTGCCAGCAGTGACTCGGGAGAAAATGAGCAGTTCTTC. This codes for CASSDSGENEQFF.

This rearrangement joins TRBV29-1 to TRBJ2-7; TRBD2 is a possible D gene (6 bases). CDR3 length: 16 amino acids. CDR1 and CDR2 (germline): SQVTM, ANQGSEA. With 1 base removed from V and 2 bases from J, the gap between germline ends came to 18 bases. The CDR3 region is CSVEGGRAGGTYEQYF. CDR3 DNA: TGCAGCGTTGAAGGGGGCAGAGCGGGTGGTACCTACGAGCAGTACTTC.

The V gene is TRBV18, the J gene TRBJ2-7, with D perhaps matching TRBD2 (7 bases). The V gene's germline CDR1 is KGHSH and CDR2 LQKENI. This CDR3 spans 16 amino acids. Trimming stripped 8 bases from V and 1 base from J, with 21 bases between. CDR3 loop: CASQERGGTRSYEQYF. The CDR3 DNA follows: TGTGCCAGCCAAGAAAGGGGGGGGACACGATCCTACGAGCAGTACTTC.

The chain is built from TRBV21-1 and TRBJ2-7; the table's D call, TRBD1, has no DNA check behind it. TRBV21-1 is reported as a pseudogene. There are 12 residues in the CDR3. The CDR3 loop reads CASSKDRDEQYF. The CDR3 DNA reads as TGTGCCAGCAGCAAGGACAGGGACGAGCAGTACTTC.

This clone was seen only a few times. The V and J genes are TRBV21-1 and TRBJ1-2. TRBV21-1 is a pseudogene. This CDR3 is built from 12 residues. The CDR3 sequence: CASSKGKGGYTF. The CDR3, as DNA: TGTGCCAGCAGCAAAGGAAAAGGTGGCTACACCTTC.

This rearrangement joins TRBV6-6 to TRBJ2-1; the D gene is possibly TRBD2 (6 bases). The ends were cut back, 2 bases at V and 5 bases at J, with 10 bases in the middle. CDR1 is MNHNY and CDR2 is SVGAGI in the germline V gene (reference sequence). CDR3 size: 14 residues. The CDR3 protein is CASSYGLTNNEQFF. In DNA, the CDR3 is TGTGCCAGCAGTTACGGACTAACCAACAATGAGCAGTTCTTC.

This chain links TRBV10-3 with TRBJ2-1, with 12 bases fitting TRBD2. The germline V gene encodes CDR1 ENHRY and CDR2 SYGVKD. The CDR3 has 16 residues. V was clipped by 6 bases and J by 5 bases; unmatched bases: 8. In nucleotides, the CDR3 is TGTGCCATCAGGGGGCTAGCGGGAGGGTCTAACAATGAGCAGTTCTTC. This codes for CAIRGLAGGSNNEQFF.

This chain joins TRBV5-4 and TRBJ1-3, with a possible D match to TRBD1 (6 bases). The germline V gene has CDR1 SGHNT and CDR2 YYREEE (reference sequence). The germline V and J ends were trimmed by 0 bases and 3 bases, with 7 bases remaining between them. The CDR3 consists of 14 residues. CDR3 bases: TGTGCCAGCAGCTTGGACAGGGATGGAAACACCATATATTTT. As protein: CASSLDRDGNTIYF. The complete variable domain, with remaining parts taken from reference TRBV5-4 and TRBJ1-3, reads ETGVTQSPTHLIKTRGQQVTLRCSSQSGHNTVSWYQQALGQGPQFIFQYYREEENGRGNFPPRFSGLQFPNYSSELNVNALELDDSALYLCASSLDRDGNTIYFGEGSWLTVV.

This clone appeared once. The CDR3 region is CASSLIGTPLPGQETQYF. As DNA, the CDR3 is TGTGCCAGCAGCTTGATCGGGACCCCCCTTCCAGGTCAAGAGACCCAGTACTTC. The chain combines TRBV5-4 with TRBJ2-5; D may correspond to TRBD1 or TRBD2 (5 bases each). The V gene lost 1 base and the J gene lost 2 bases, with 21 bases spanning the gap. Germline CDR1 SGHNT, CDR2 YYREEE (reference sequence). The CDR3 totals 18 residues.

This sequence joins TRBV11-3 and TRBJ2-2; D possibly corresponds to TRBD1 (6 bases). The CDR3 totals 15 residues. Germline-derived CDR1 and CDR2 are SGHNT and YENEEA. V lost 4 bases to trimming and J lost 8 bases, with 17 bases between them. In DNA form, the CDR3 reads TGTGCCAGCAGCTACTCCAGGGGCGGTTCGGGGGAGCTGTTTTTT. It codes for CASSYSRGGSGELFF.

The gene calls are TRBV29-1 and TRBJ1-1; 7 bases line up with TRBD1. The CDR3 is 14 amino acids. CDR1 and CDR2 from the germline V gene are SQVTM and ANQGSEA. Losses at the gene ends were 2 bases for V and 3 bases for J; bases not matched to a gene: 6. This CDR3 is CSVETEGADTEAFF. As DNA, the CDR3 is TGCAGCGTTGAAACGGAGGGGGCGGACACTGAAGCTTTCTTT.

The CDR3 DNA follows: TGCGCCAGCAGTTTGACTTCCCCTGGCACAGATACGCAGTATTTT. Residues: CASSLTSPGTDTQYF. V gene TRBV4-1 combines with J gene TRBJ2-3; no clear D gene. Trimming removed 6 bases at V and 1 base at J, with 14 bases between. CDR1 is MGHRA, CDR2 YSYEKL, per germline. This CDR3 is 15 amino acids long.

In DNA form, the CDR3 reads TGTGCCAGCGAGACAGGGGAGATTGAGACCCAGTACTTC. Protein sequence: CASETGEIETQYF. The chain recombines TRBV28 with TRBJ2-5, with 8 bases matching TRBD1. The CDR3 covers 13 residues. Germline CDR1 reads MDHEN; CDR2 reads SYDVKM. The V segment lost 8 bases and the J segment 5 bases; nucleotides outside the gene matches: 7.

The V call is TRBV30, the J call TRBJ1-2, with D unclear. V lost 3 bases, J lost 2 bases, and 1 base lay in between. The CDR3 sequence is 10 residues long. Germline values: CDR1 GTSNPN, CDR2 SVGIG (reference sequence). The CDR3: CAWSNYGYTF. As DNA, the CDR3 is TGTGCCTGGAGCAACTATGGCTACACCTTC.

The chain is built from TRBV28 and TRBJ2-3; D is unclear. Germline V lookup: CDR1 MDHEN, CDR2 SYDVKM. The CDR3 sequence is 15 residues long. V lost 3 bases to trimming and J lost 2 bases, with 12 bases between them. The CDR3, as DNA: TGTGCCAGCAGTTTCTCCCTCGACAACACAGATACGCAGTATTTT. It is translated as CASSFSLDNTDTQYF.

The chain couples TRBV5-1 to TRBJ2-3; D possibly corresponds to TRBD1 (6 bases). V was clipped by 0 bases and J by 3 bases, with 11 bases between them. This CDR3 has 15 residues. Per the germline V gene, CDR1 is SGHRS and CDR2 is YFSETQ. CDR3 DNA: TGCGCCAGCAGCTTGGCCGGACAGAGAACAGATACGCAGTATTTT. This gives the protein CASSLAGQRTDTQYF.

As DNA, the CDR3 is TGTGCCAGCAGCCTTTCGACCCAAGAGACCCAGTACTTC. Its translation: CASSLSTQETQYF. J is TRBJ2-5 and V is TRBV6-1; D remains unclear. The CDR3 has 13 amino acids. V was pared by 6 bases and J by 1 base, with 9 bases between. The germline V gene encodes CDR1 MNHNS and CDR2 SASEGT.

The V gene is TRBV7-8, the J gene TRBJ2-6; D is unclear. CDR3 length: 14 amino acids. V shed 6 bases and J shed 0 bases, with 6 bases lying between them. CDR1 and CDR2 (germline): SGHVS, FQNEAQ. CDR3 in DNA: TGTGCCAGCAGGCAAAACTCTGGGGCCAACGTCCTGACTTTC. It codes for CASRQNSGANVLTF.

The J gene is TRBJ2-5, the V gene TRBV10-2; 7 nucleotides line up with TRBD2. Germline CDR1 WSHSY, CDR2 SAAADI. The CDR3 has 15 residues. J lost 2 bases, V lost 0 bases, and 3 bases had no gene match. DNA of the CDR3: TGCGCCAGCAGTGAGTCGGGAGGGACGCAAGAGACCCAGTACTTC. Amino acid sequence: CASSESGGTQETQYF.

The V call is TRBV19, the J call TRBJ2-7; 7 nucleotides match TRBD2. Trimming took 3 bases from V and 1 from J; bases not matched to a gene: 6. CDR1 LNHDA and CDR2 SQIVND come from the germline V gene (reference sequence). This CDR3 has 15 amino acids. The CDR3 here is CASSIGGRRSYEQYF. The CDR3 DNA is TGTGCCAGTAGTATTGGCGGGAGAAGGTCCTACGAGCAGTACTTC.

This chain joins TRBV7-2 and TRBJ2-5; the D is unclear. V was shortened by 0 bases and J by 3 bases, with 8 bases between the two germline ends. The CDR3 consists of 14 residues. Germline V CDR1 and CDR2: SGHTA, FQGNSA. The CDR3 here is CASSLAPAEETQYF. CDR3 nucleotide sequence: TGTGCCAGCAGCTTAGCGCCGGCAGAAGAGACCCAGTACTTC. Variable domain in full (rest from reference TRBV7-2 and TRBJ2-5): GAGVSQSPSNKVTEKGKDVELRCDPISGHTALYWYRQSLGQGLEFLIYFQGNSAPDKSGLPSDRFSAERTGGSVSTLTIQRTQQEDSAVYLCASSLAPAEETQYFGPGTRLLVL.

CDR3 protein: CASSQPGARGTQYF. Here the CDR3 DNA reads TGCGCCAGCAGCCAACCGGGGGCCCGAGGGACCCAGTACTTC. The chain uses TRBV4-1 and TRBJ2-5, with D perhaps TRBD1 or TRBD2 (6 bases each). The length of the CDR3 is 14 residues. V lost 2 bases and J 7 bases, leaving 14 bases between the germline ends. Germline CDR1 reads MGHRA; CDR2 reads YSYEKL.